The rows below give T cell receptor beta chains drawn from one sample of a study of early T cells in non-severe SARS-CoV-2 infection. MiXCR, applied by TCRdb to the 5' RACE reads, yields one record per CDR3 protein. In the table there are over 100,000 distinct CDR3 sequences, over 10% of which are singletons. The sequenced sample was whole blood. Receptor source: an adult who was a healthcare worker with PCR-confirmed SARS-CoV-2 infection or an uninfected control (not recorded which). Both conserved end residues are part of each CDR3. A D gene is named only where the DNA matches it firmly. Where a row states a size, it is once, few, many or the class of an expanded clone; other rows omit it.

d_call clone_size j_call v_call cdr3_aa cdr3_nt
- - TRBJ2-6 TRBV4-1 CASSQVGGNSGANVLTF TGCGCCAGCAGCCAAGTTGGGGGAAACTCTGGGGCCAACGTCCTGACTTTC
- once TRBJ2-2 TRBV11-3 CASSPRTHTGELFF TGTGCCAGCAGCCCAAGGACGCACACCGGGGAGCTGTTTTTT
- - TRBJ2-7 TRBV28 CASTPGEGYEQYF TGTGCCAGCACCCCCGGCGAAGGCTACGAGCAGTACTTC
TRBD1 many TRBJ2-3 TRBV28 CASSPPGTGGTDTQYF TGTGCCAGCAGTCCGCCCGGGACAGGAGGCACAGATACGCAGTATTTT
TRBD2 many TRBJ2-5 TRBV7-9 CASGRVETQYF TGTGCCAGCGGGAGGGTCGAGACCCAGTACTTC
TRBD2 few TRBJ2-1 TRBV12-3/TRBV12-4 CASRSLAGGANEQFF TGTGCCAGCAGAAGCCTAGCGGGAGGGGCCAATGAGCAGTTCTTC
TRBD1 many TRBJ2-2 TRBV7-9 CASSLGATGTGHTGELFF TGTGCCAGCAGCTTAGGAGCCACCGGGACAGGGCACACCGGGGAGCTGTTTTTT
TRBD2 - TRBJ2-3 TRBV7-9 CASSPGTSSTDTQYF TGTGCCAGCAGTCCCGGGACTAGCAGCACAGATACGCAGTATTTT
- many TRBJ2-3 TRBV5-3 CARSLGSPTPTDTQYF TGTGCCAGAAGCTTGGGATCCCCAACACCCACAGATACGCAGTATTTT
- - TRBJ1-3 TRBV2 CASSSDRASGNTIYF TGTGCCAGCAGTTCTGACAGAGCCTCTGGAAACACCATATATTTT
- few TRBJ1-2 TRBV2 CAAHGGSYGYTF TGTGCCGCCCACGGGGGATCCTATGGCTACACCTTC
- many TRBJ2-1 TRBV5-4 CAIQGGVDEQFF TGTGCCATCCAAGGAGGGGTTGACGAGCAGTTCTTC
- few TRBJ1-3 TRBV20-1 CSARDGGTSGNTIYF TGCAGTGCTAGAGATGGCGGGACCTCTGGAAACACCATATATTTT
- many TRBJ2-3 TRBV6-6 CASSYIGPGTDTQYF TGTGCCAGCAGTTACATAGGGCCGGGCACAGATACGCAGTATTTT
- - TRBJ2-1 TRBV21-1 CASSERLAGVHNEQFF TGTGCCAGCAGCGAGAGACTAGCGGGAGTTCACAATGAGCAGTTCTTC
- many TRBJ1-1 TRBV29-1 CSVVIRQANTEAFF TGCAGCGTTGTAATACGGCAGGCGAACACTGAAGCTTTCTTT
- few TRBJ1-4 TRBV27 CASRALNEKLFF TGTGCCAGCAGGGCCCTTAATGAAAAACTGTTTTTT
- few TRBJ2-7 TRBV4-1 CASSQGKGLLYEQYF TGCGCCAGCAGCCAAGGAAAGGGACTTCTCTACGAGCAGTACTTC